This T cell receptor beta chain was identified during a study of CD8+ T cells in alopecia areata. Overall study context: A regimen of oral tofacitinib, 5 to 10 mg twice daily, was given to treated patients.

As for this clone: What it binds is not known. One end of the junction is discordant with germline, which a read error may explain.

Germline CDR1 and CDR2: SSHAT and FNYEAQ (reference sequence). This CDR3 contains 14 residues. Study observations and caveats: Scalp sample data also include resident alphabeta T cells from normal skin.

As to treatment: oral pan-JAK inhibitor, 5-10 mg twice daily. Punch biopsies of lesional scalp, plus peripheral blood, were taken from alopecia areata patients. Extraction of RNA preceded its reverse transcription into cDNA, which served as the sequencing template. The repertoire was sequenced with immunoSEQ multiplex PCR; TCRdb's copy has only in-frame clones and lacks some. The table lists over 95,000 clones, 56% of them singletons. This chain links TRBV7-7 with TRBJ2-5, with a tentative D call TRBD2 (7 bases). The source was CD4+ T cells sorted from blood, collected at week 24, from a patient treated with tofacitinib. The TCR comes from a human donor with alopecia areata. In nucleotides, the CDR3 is TGTGCTAGCAGCTTAGGGGGGGGACAAGAGACCCAGTACTTC. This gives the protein CASSLGGGQETQYF.